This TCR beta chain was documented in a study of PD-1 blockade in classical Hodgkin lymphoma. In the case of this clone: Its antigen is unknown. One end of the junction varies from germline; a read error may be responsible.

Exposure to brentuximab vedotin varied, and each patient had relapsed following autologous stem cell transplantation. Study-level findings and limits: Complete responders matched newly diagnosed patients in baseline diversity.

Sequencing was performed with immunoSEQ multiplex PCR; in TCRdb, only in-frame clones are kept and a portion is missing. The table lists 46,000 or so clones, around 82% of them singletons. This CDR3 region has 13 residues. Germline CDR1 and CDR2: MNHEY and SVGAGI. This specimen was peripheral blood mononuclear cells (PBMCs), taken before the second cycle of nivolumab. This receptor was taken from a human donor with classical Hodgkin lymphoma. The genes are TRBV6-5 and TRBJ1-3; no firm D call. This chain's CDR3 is CASSYSPGNTIYF. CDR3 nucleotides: TGTGCCAGCAGCTACTCGCCCGGAAACACCATATATTTT.